The source of this T cell receptor beta chain is a study of blood T cell repertoires in COVID-19. As for the study in general: Sites in the United States, Italy and Spain provided acute and convalescent COVID-19 samples. T cells, B-cell-depleted T cells, or PBMCs supplied cDNA or gDNA.

Clones were read by immunoSEQ multiplex PCR, and TCRdb kept only the in-frame ones, dropping some. The data hold approximately 330,000 clones, with around 90% observed a single time. The CDR3 has 15 residues. The germline gives CDR1 SGHTA, CDR2 FQGTGA. J lost 5 bases, V lost 1 base, and 5 bases had no gene match. Seattle cases were enrolled at active infection and followed longitudinally. This receptor was taken from a man aged 25 to 40 with COVID-19, enrolled during active disease. The sequenced sample was peripheral blood. The genes are TRBV7-3 and TRBJ2-5, with 9 nucleotides matching TRBD1. The CDR3 DNA is TGTGCCAGCAGCTTAAGAAGGGACAGGGAGGAGACCCAGTACTTC. As protein: CASSLRRDREETQYF. The whole variable domain, remainder taken from reference TRBV7-3 and TRBJ2-5, is GAGVSQTPSNKVTEKGKYVELRCDPISGHTALYWYRQSLGQGPEFLIYFQGTGAADDSGLPNDRFFAVRPEGSVSTLKIQRTERGDSAVYLCASSLRRDREETQYFGPGTRLLVL.